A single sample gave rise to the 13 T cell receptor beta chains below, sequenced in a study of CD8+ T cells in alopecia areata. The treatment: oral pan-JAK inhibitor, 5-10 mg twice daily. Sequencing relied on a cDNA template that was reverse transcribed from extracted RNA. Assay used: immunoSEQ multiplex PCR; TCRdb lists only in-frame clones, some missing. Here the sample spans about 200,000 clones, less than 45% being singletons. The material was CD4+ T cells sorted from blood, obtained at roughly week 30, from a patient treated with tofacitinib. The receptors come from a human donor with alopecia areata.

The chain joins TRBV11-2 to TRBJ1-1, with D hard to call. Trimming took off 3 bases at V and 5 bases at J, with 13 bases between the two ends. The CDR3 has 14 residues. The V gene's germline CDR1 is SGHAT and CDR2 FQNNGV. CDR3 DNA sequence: TGTGCCAGCAGCTTGCGGGTCCAAACAACTGAAGCTTTCTTT. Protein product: CASSLRVQTTEAFF. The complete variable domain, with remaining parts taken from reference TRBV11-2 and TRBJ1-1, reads EAGVAQSPRYKIIEKRQSVAFWCNPISGHATLYWYQQILGQGPKLLIQFQNNGVVDDSQLPKDRFSAERLKGVDSTLKIQPAKLEDSAVYLCASSLRVQTTEAFFGQGTRLTVV.

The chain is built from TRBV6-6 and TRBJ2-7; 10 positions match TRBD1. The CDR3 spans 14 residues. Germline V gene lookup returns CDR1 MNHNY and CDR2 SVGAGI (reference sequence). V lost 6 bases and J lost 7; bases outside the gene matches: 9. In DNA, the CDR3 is TGTGCCAGCAGAAGGGACAGGGGATCGGGGGAGCAGTACTTC. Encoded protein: CASRRDRGSGEQYF.

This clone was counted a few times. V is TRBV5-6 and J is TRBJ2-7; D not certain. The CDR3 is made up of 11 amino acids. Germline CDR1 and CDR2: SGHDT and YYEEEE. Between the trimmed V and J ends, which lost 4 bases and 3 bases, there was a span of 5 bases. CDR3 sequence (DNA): TGTGCCAGCAGCCTTTACTACGAGCAGTACTTC. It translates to CASSLYYEQYF.

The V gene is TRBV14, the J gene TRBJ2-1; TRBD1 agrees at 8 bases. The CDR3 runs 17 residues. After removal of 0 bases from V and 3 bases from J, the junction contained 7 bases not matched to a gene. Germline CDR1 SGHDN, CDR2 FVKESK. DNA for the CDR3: TGTGCCAGCAGCCAAGATCGGACAGGGTATGGCTACAATGAGCAGTTCTTC. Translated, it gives CASSQDRTGYGYNEQFF.

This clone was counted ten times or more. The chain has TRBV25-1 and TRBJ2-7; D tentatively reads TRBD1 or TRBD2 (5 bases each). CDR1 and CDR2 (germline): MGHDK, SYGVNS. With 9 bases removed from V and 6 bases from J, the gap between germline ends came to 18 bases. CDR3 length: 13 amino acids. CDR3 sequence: CASKSLAGLEQYF. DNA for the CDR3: TGTGCCAGTAAATCCCTAGCAGGGCTCGAGCAGTACTTC.

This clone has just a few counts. DNA for the CDR3: TGTGCCTGGAGTGTTTCCGGGGGGTTCTACGAGCAGTACTTC. Protein: CAWSVSGGFYEQYF. The rearrangement uses TRBV30 and TRBJ2-7; the match to TRBD2 covers 7 bases. The V segment lost 0 bases and the J segment 3 bases; nucleotides outside the gene matches: 5. This CDR3 comprises 14 residues. CDR1 and CDR2 from the germline V gene are GTSNPN and SVGIG (reference sequence).

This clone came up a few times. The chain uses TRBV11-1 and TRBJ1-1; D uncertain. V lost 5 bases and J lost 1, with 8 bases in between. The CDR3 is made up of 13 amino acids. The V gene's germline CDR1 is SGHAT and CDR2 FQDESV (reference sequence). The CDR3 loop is CASSRRQNTEAFF. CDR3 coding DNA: TGTGCCAGCAGCAGAAGACAGAACACTGAAGCTTTCTTT.

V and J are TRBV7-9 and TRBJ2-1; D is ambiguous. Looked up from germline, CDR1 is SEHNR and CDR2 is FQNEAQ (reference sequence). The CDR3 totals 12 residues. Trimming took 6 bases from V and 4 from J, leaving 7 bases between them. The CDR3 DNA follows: TGTGCCAGCAGTCCATCATACAATGAGCAGTTCTTC. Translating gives CASSPSYNEQFF.

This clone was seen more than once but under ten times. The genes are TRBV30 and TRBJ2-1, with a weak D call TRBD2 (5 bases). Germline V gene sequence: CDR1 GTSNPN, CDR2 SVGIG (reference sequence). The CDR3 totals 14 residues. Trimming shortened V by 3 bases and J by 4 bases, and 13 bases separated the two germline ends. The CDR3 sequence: CAWRGRAGYNEQFF. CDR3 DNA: TGTGCCTGGAGGGGCCGGGCGGGTTACAATGAGCAGTTCTTC. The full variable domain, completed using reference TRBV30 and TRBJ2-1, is SQTIHQWPATLVQPVGSPLSLECTVEGTSNPNLYWYRQAAGRGLQLLFYSVGIGQISSEVPQNLSASRPQDRQFILSSKKLLLSDSGFYLCAWRGRAGYNEQFFGPGTRLTVL.

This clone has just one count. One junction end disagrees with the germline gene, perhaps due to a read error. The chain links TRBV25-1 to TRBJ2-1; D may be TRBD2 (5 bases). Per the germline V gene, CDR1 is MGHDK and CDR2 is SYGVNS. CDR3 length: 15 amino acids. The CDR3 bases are TGTGCCAACAGTGGTCGGGGAAGCTCCTACAATGAGCAGTTCTTC. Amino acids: CANSGRGSSYNEQFF.

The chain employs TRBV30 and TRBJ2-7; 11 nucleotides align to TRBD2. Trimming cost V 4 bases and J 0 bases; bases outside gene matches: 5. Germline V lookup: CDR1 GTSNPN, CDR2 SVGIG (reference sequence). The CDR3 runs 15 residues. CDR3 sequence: CAWTLTSGNSYEQYF. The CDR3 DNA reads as TGTGCCTGGACTCTGACTAGCGGGAACTCCTACGAGCAGTACTTC.

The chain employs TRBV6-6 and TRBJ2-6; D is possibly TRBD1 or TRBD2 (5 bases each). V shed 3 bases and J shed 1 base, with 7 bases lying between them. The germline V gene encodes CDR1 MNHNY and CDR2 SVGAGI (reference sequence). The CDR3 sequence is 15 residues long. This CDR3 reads CASSYWGSGANVLTF. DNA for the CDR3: TGTGCCAGCAGTTATTGGGGGTCTGGGGCCAACGTCCTGACTTTC.

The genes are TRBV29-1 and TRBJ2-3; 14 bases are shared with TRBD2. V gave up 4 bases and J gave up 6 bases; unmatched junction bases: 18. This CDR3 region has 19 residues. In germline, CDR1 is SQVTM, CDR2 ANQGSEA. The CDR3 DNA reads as TGCAGCGTTGGCAGACTAGCGGGGGGGCTAAGGGAATTAAGCGATACGCAGTATTTT. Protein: CSVGRLAGGLRELSDTQYF.